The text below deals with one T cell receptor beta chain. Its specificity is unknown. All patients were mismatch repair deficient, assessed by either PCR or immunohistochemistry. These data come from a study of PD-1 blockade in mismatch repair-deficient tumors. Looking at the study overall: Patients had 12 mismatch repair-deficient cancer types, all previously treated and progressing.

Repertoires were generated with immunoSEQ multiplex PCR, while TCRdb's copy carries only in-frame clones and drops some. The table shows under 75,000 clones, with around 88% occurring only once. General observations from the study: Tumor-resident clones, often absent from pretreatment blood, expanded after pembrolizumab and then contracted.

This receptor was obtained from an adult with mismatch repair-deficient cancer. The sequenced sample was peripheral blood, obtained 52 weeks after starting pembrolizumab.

This chain's CDR3 is CASSPGLNGYTF. CDR3 in DNA: TGTGCCAGCAGCCCCGGGCTCAATGGCTACACCTTC. The V call is TRBV7-9, the J call TRBJ1-2, with unresolved D. The CDR3 contains 12 residues. V lost 5 bases, J lost 6 bases, and 10 bases lay in between. The germline gives CDR1 SEHNR, CDR2 FQNEAQ (reference sequence).